One sample yielded the 28 T cell receptor beta chains listed below, sequenced in a study of blood T cell repertoires in COVID-19. Repertoires were generated with immunoSEQ multiplex PCR, while TCRdb's copy carries only in-frame clones and drops some. The table has 90,000 to 150,000 clones, roughly 80% seen once. Sequenced input: peripheral blood. The receptor set was obtained from a human donor in a cohort sampled during active COVID-19.

The chain carries TRBV10-3 and TRBJ2-7, with D perhaps TRBD1 (6 bases). The CDR3 is 15 residues long. Trimming removed 3 bases at V and 3 bases at J, with 15 bases between. Germline V gives CDR1 ENHRY, CDR2 SYGVKD. The CDR3 coding sequence is TGTGCCATCAGTGATAGGGGGATAGGGATCTACGAGCAGTACTTC. The encoded protein is CAISDRGIGIYEQYF.

At least ten counts were recorded for this clone. The V and J genes are TRBV7-9 and TRBJ1-2; possible D gene TRBD1, 6 bases. The CDR3 extends over 12 amino acids. Between the trimmed V and J ends, which lost 5 bases and 6 bases, there was a span of 10 bases. The germline V gene encodes CDR1 SEHNR and CDR2 FQNEAQ (reference sequence). As DNA, the CDR3 is TGTGCCAGCAGCCTTGGACAGCATGGCTACACCTTC. Its translation is CASSLGQHGYTF. The full variable domain, in which reference TRBV7-9 and TRBJ1-2 provide the parts outside the CDR3, is DTGVSQNPRHKITKRGQNVTFRCDPISEHNRLYWYRQTLGQGPEFLTYFQNEAQLEKSRLLSDRFSAERPKGSFSTLEIQRTEQGDSAMYLCASSLGQHGYTFGSGTRLTVV.

The genes are TRBV5-5 and TRBJ1-1, with D possibly TRBD1 on 5 matching bases. Germline-derived CDR1 and CDR2 are SGHKS and YYEKEE (reference sequence). Trimming left V 2 bases short and J 6 bases short, with 11 bases between. The CDR3 is 13 residues long. CDR3 in amino acids: CASSFGRASEAFF. The CDR3 DNA reads TGTGCCAGCAGCTTTGGCAGGGCCTCTGAAGCTTTCTTT.

The J gene is TRBJ1-4, the V gene TRBV28; D possibly corresponds to TRBD1 (5 bases). The CDR3 length is 12 residues. Germline CDR1 MDHEN, CDR2 SYDVKM. V lost 6 bases and J lost 8, with 10 bases in between. CDR3 nucleotide sequence: TGTGCCAGCAGCCTGGGGGGGGAAAAACTGTTTTTT. Its protein product is CASSLGGEKLFF.

This clone has just a few counts. V is TRBV19 and J is TRBJ1-1; no clear D gene. Germline CDR1 is LNHDA and CDR2 is SQIVND (reference sequence). The CDR3 has 12 residues. Trimming stripped 0 bases from V and 10 bases from J, with 9 bases between. The CDR3 reads CASSIDEARAFF. CDR3 sequence (DNA): TGTGCCAGTAGTATAGATGAGGCCCGAGCTTTCTTT.

This sequence joins TRBV7-2 and TRBJ2-3; possible D gene TRBD2, 6 bases. V shed 1 base and J shed 5 bases, with 16 bases lying between them. This CDR3 spans 16 amino acids. In germline, CDR1 is SGHTA, CDR2 FQGNSA. CDR3 residues: CASSLERLGWGDTQYF. CDR3 DNA sequence: TGTGCCAGCAGCTTAGAACGACTAGGTTGGGGAGATACGCAGTATTTT.

The V gene is TRBV5-1, the J gene TRBJ1-2, with 10 bases fitting TRBD1. Trimming took 4 bases from V and 8 from J; bases not matched to a gene: 5. The CDR3 is 13 residues long. From germline, CDR1 is SGHRS and CDR2 YFSETQ. CDR3 nucleotides: TGCGCCAGCAGCCCCGGACAGGGGGGAGGCTACACCTTC. Its protein is CASSPGQGGGYTF.

The chain combines TRBV6-5 with TRBJ2-7; D possibly corresponds to TRBD1 (6 bases). V shed 5 bases and J shed 1 base, with 12 bases lying between them. Germline V gene sequence: CDR1 MNHEY, CDR2 SVGAGI. CDR3 length: 14 amino acids. In DNA form, the CDR3 reads TGTGCCAGCAGTCTGGGCAGGGGATCCTACGAGCAGTACTTC. It yields the protein CASSLGRGSYEQYF.

V usage is TRBV12-5 and J usage is TRBJ2-7; 15 bases match TRBD2. The CDR3 contains 21 residues. Germline V gives CDR1 LGHNT, CDR2 FRNRAP. The trim removed 4 bases at V and 1 base at J, leaving 17 bases unmatched. The CDR3 region has the DNA TGTGCTAGTGGTTACAATTCCCTTCCGGGACTAGCGGGGGGTCGGTCCTACGAGCAGTACTTC. Protein product: CASGYNSLPGLAGGRSYEQYF. Full variable domain (remainder filled in from reference TRBV12-5 and TRBJ2-7): DARVTQTPRHKVTEMGQEVTMRCQPILGHNTVFWYRQTMMQGLELLAYFRNRAPLDDSGMPKDRFSAEMPDATLATLKIQPSEPRDSAVYFCASGYNSLPGLAGGRSYEQYFGPGTRLTVT.

The chain recombines TRBV5-1 with TRBJ1-2; tentatively, D is TRBD1 (5 bases). Per the germline V gene, CDR1 is SGHRS and CDR2 is YFSETQ. The CDR3 length is 17 residues. Trimming left V 3 bases short and J 3 bases short, with 21 bases between. CDR3 DNA sequence: TGCGCCAGCAGCTACCAACCAGGGATCGGCTGGGACTATGGCTACACCTTC. Translation: CASSYQPGIGWDYGYTF.

This clone showed up just a few times. This chain joins TRBV16 and TRBJ2-7, with D perhaps TRBD2 (6 bases). The CDR3 is made up of 15 amino acids. Trimming took 0 bases from V and 5 from J, leaving 14 bases between them. CDR1 is KGHSY and CDR2 is FQNENV in the germline V gene. The CDR3 sequence: CASSQSAGRRNEQYF. CDR3 nucleotide sequence: TGTGCCAGCAGCCAATCGGCAGGGAGGCGCAACGAGCAGTACTTC.

This chain joins TRBV30 and TRBJ2-3; possible D gene TRBD1, 7 bases. V was clipped by 8 bases and J by 2 bases, with 14 bases between them. From germline, CDR1 is GTSNPN and CDR2 SVGIG (reference sequence). The CDR3 extends over 13 amino acids. The CDR3 here is CAMAGQPTDTQYF. Written as DNA, the CDR3 is TGTGCCATGGCGGGACAGCCCACAGATACGCAGTATTTT.

V is TRBV29-1 and J is TRBJ2-7, with TRBD1 identical over 10 bases. From germline, CDR1 is SQVTM and CDR2 ANQGSEA. The CDR3 spans 14 residues. V lost 5 bases, J lost 5 bases, and 9 bases stayed unmatched. CDR3 residues: CSVRRQGAIDEQYF. In nucleotides, the CDR3 is TGCAGCGTTCGTAGACAGGGGGCTATCGACGAGCAGTACTTC.

The chain links TRBV5-6 to TRBJ1-1; D is undetermined. V was clipped by 4 bases and J by 4 bases, with 14 bases between them. CDR1 and CDR2 from the germline V gene are SGHDT and YYEEEE. This CDR3 is built from 14 residues. The CDR3 is CASSPGSGVTEAFF. The CDR3 DNA reads as TGTGCCAGCAGCCCCGGATCGGGTGTCACTGAAGCTTTCTTT.

This clone was counted only a few times. V gene TRBV29-1 combines with J gene TRBJ2-2; TRBD1 matches 8 bases. Germline-derived CDR1 and CDR2 are SQVTM and ANQGSEA. The CDR3 consists of 13 residues. Germline trimming cut 8 bases from V and 0 bases from J; bases unmatched to any gene: 2. CDR3: CSTQGANTGELFF. CDR3 in DNA: TGCAGCACACAGGGGGCGAACACCGGGGAGCTGTTTTTT.

The rearrangement uses TRBV7-9 and TRBJ2-7; 7 nucleotides align to TRBD2. After removal of 5 bases from V and 3 bases from J, the junction contained 13 bases not matched to a gene. CDR3 length equals 16 residues. Germline loops: CDR1 SEHNR, CDR2 FQNEAQ (reference sequence). CDR3 nucleotide sequence: TGTGCCAGCAGCCCCAAACTAGCGCGAAAAGACTACGAGCAGTACTTC. It codes for CASSPKLARKDYEQYF.

The chain has TRBV19 and TRBJ2-1, with D perhaps matching TRBD2 (6 bases). This CDR3 is built from 14 residues. Trimming pared 6 bases from V and 5 bases from J, leaving 14 bases between. CDR1 is LNHDA and CDR2 is SQIVND in the germline V gene (reference sequence). The DNA of the CDR3 is TGTGCCAGTAGATCGACTAGTTGGGACAATGAGCAGTTCTTC. Its translation: CASRSTSWDNEQFF.

This clone occurred a few times. The CDR3 sequence is CASSLGQYNSPLHF. The CDR3 region has the DNA TGTGCCAGCAGTCTTGGACAGTATAATTCACCCCTCCACTTT. V is TRBV28 and J is TRBJ1-6; tentative D call: TRBD1 (6 bases). Trimming removed 5 bases from V and 4 bases from J, with 9 bases in between. There are 14 residues in the CDR3. CDR1 and CDR2 (germline): MDHEN, SYDVKM.

V gene TRBV6-6 combines with J gene TRBJ2-7; 10 nucleotides agree with TRBD1. V was clipped by 5 bases and J by 3 bases; unmatched bases: 10. Germline-derived CDR1 and CDR2 are MNHNY and SVGAGI (reference sequence). This CDR3 region has 16 residues. CDR3 region: CASSASGTGVRYEQYF. The CDR3 bases are TGTGCCAGCAGTGCCTCCGGGACAGGGGTACGCTACGAGCAGTACTTC.

This clone was detected only a few times. The V call is TRBV11-3, the J call TRBJ1-1; a possible D gene is TRBD1 (5 bases). Trimming stripped 0 bases from V and 5 bases from J, with 13 bases between. Germline V gives CDR1 SGHNT, CDR2 YENEEA. The CDR3 covers 15 residues. This CDR3 reads CASSLDGGRATEAFF. The CDR3 DNA reads TGTGCCAGCAGCTTAGACGGTGGCAGGGCTACTGAAGCTTTCTTT.

The chain employs TRBV14 and TRBJ1-1; D is undetermined. Per germline, CDR1 SGHDN and CDR2 FVKESK. V gave up 4 bases and J gave up 5 bases, with 14 bases separating them. The CDR3 totals 14 residues. For the CDR3, the DNA is TGTGCCAGCAGCCTCTCCGGCGGGGAGACTGAAGCTTTCTTT. Its protein product is CASSLSGGETEAFF.

There are a few counts of this clone. V is TRBV5-1 and J is TRBJ2-7, with D unresolved. CDR3 length: 13 amino acids. Trimming stripped 5 bases from V and 0 bases from J, with 9 bases between. CDR1 and CDR2 from the germline V gene are SGHRS and YFSETQ. CDR3 loop: CASRGGVSYEQYF. The CDR3 DNA reads TGCGCCAGCAGAGGCGGCGTCTCCTACGAGCAGTACTTC.

The chain joins TRBV7-2 to TRBJ2-6, with TRBD2 identical over 7 bases. The CDR3 spans 15 residues. Germline CDR1 is SGHTA and CDR2 is FQGNSA. Trimming cost V 7 bases and J 0 bases; bases outside gene matches: 3. The CDR3 nucleotides are TGTGCCAGCACCTGGGGGGGCTCTGGGGCCAACGTCCTGACTTTC. Encoded protein: CASTWGGSGANVLTF.

The rearrangement links TRBV19 to TRBJ2-7, with TRBD2 identical over 15 bases. J lost 0 bases, V lost 7 bases, and 7 bases had no gene match. The CDR3 extends over 17 amino acids. CDR1 and CDR2 (germline): LNHDA, SQIVND (reference sequence). CDR3 sequence: CASTPGLAGGHSYEQYF. The CDR3 DNA reads TGTGCCAGTACCCCGGGACTAGCGGGGGGCCACTCCTACGAGCAGTACTTC.

This chain links TRBV4-3 with TRBJ2-7, with TRBD1 matching 8 bases. This CDR3 has 14 amino acids. Trimming took 0 bases from V and 2 from J; bases not matched to a gene: 0. Germline values: CDR1 LGHNA, CDR2 YSLEER. CDR3 DNA: TGCGCCAGCAGCCAAGACAGGGGGCCCTACGAGCAGTACTTC. Translation gives CASSQDRGPYEQYF.

The chain recombines TRBV2 with TRBJ2-2; D perhaps matches TRBD1 (5 bases). Looked up from germline, CDR1 is SNHLY and CDR2 is FYNNEI. V was trimmed by 2 bases and J by 4 bases, leaving 11 bases between them. This CDR3 is built from 15 residues. CDR3 protein: CASSEIGVGTGELFF. CDR3 sequence (DNA): TGTGCCAGCAGTGAAATAGGGGTAGGCACCGGGGAGCTGTTTTTT.

Written as DNA, the CDR3 is TGTGCCTGGAGTACCCCCCGACACCGTGGATATCAGCCCCAGCATTTT. Translated: CAWSTPRHRGYQPQHF. The chain recombines TRBV30 with TRBJ1-5; D is uncertain. Germline V gene data show CDR1 as GTSNPN and CDR2 as SVGIG (reference sequence). CDR3 length: 16 residues. V was cut by 2 bases and J by 5 bases, with 19 bases left in between.

The chain carries TRBV12-3 or TRBV12-4 and TRBJ2-7; D gene ambiguous. Between the trimmed V and J ends, which lost 4 bases and 1 base, there was a span of 8 bases. The CDR3 loop spans 13 amino acids. The CDR3 sequence is CASSYAGSYEQYF. The CDR3 bases are TGTGCCAGCAGTTACGCAGGATCCTACGAGCAGTACTTC.